The 5 T cell receptor beta chains reported below all come from one sample, sequenced in a study of blood T cell repertoires in COVID-19. Data came from immunoSEQ multiplex PCR; TCRdb stores just in-frame clones and leaves some out. In the table there are tens of thousands of clones, around 85% of which are singletons. Sample: peripheral blood. The receptors were gathered from a man older than 75 in a cohort sampled during active COVID-19.

This chain uses TRBV6-5 with TRBJ1-1; TRBD1 matches 10 bases. Germline V gene sequence: CDR1 MNHEY, CDR2 SVGAGI. With V trimmed by 6 bases and J by 3 bases, 4 bases remained unmatched. CDR3 length equals 14 residues. The CDR3: CASSLDRGDTEAFF. The CDR3 DNA follows: TGTGCCAGCAGCCTGGACAGGGGGGACACTGAAGCTTTCTTT.

J is TRBJ2-1 and V is TRBV28; TRBD2 agrees at 8 bases. V was clipped by 7 bases and J by 2 bases; unmatched bases: 7. The CDR3 is 15 residues long. Germline CDR1 reads MDHEN; CDR2 reads SYDVKM. The CDR3 region is CASNRGGGPYNEQFF. In nucleotides, the CDR3 is TGTGCCAGCAACCGTGGCGGGGGGCCCTACAATGAGCAGTTCTTC. Together with reference TRBV28 and TRBJ2-1, the CDR3 gives the full variable domain: DVKVTQSSRYLVKRTGEKVFLECVQDMDHENMFWYRQDPGLGLRLIYFSYDVKMKEKGDIPEGYSVSREKKERFSLILESASTNQTSMYLCASNRGGGPYNEQFFGPGTRLTVL.

V gene TRBV7-3 combines with J gene TRBJ2-3, with D unresolved. V was shortened by 4 bases and J by 2 bases, with 10 bases between the two germline ends. CDR1 and CDR2 (germline): SGHTA, FQGTGA. The CDR3 is 14 amino acids. The CDR3 protein is CASSWQADTDTQYF. The CDR3 bases are TGTGCCAGCAGCTGGCAGGCAGACACAGATACGCAGTATTTT.

The chain uses TRBV27 and TRBJ2-5; 11 nucleotides align to TRBD2. CDR3 length: 15 residues. CDR1 and CDR2 (germline): MNHEY, SMNVEV (reference sequence). V lost 8 bases, J lost 0 bases, and 5 bases stayed unmatched. CDR3 DNA: TGTGCCAGCGGACGACTAGCGGGGAACCAAGAGACCCAGTACTTC. Translated: CASGRLAGNQETQYF.

This chain uses TRBV24-1 with TRBJ1-2; 7 positions agree with TRBD1. V lost 9 bases, J lost 4 bases, and 10 bases stayed unmatched. The CDR3 is made up of 14 amino acids. From germline, CDR1 is KGHDR and CDR2 SFDVKD. CDR3 in amino acids: CATSHRGQSYGYTF. The DNA of the CDR3 is TGTGCCACCTCCCACAGGGGACAGAGCTATGGCTACACCTTC.